Listed here are 20 T cell receptor beta chains from one sample, sequenced in a study of persistence of HIV-infected CD4 T cells. The immunoSEQ assay was version 4, run in survey mode. TCRdb keeps only in-frame clones here, not all; method: immunoSEQ multiplex PCR. The table has 24,000 or so clones, approximately 74% seen once; the top ten hold about 1.8%. Cells were stimulated with overlapping HIV-1 Gag 15-mer peptides. CD4+ T cells upregulating both CD40 ligand and CD69 were sorted as responding cells. These TCRs' antigens remain unknown. Here the sequenced sample was CD4+ T cells sorted from PBMCs after roughly 18-hour stimulation, taken from a patient who received antiretroviral therapy. The receptors stem from an adult man with HIV who was CMV-seropositive.

The rearrangement uses TRBV23-1 and TRBJ2-3, with D uncertain. TRBV23-1 is classed as an ORF, of uncertain function. The germline V and J ends were trimmed by 3 bases and 0 bases, with 13 bases remaining between them. The CDR3 extends over 16 amino acids. The CDR3 DNA follows: TGCGCCAGCAGTCAGCCGACCAAGGGTAGCACAGATACGCAGTATTTT. This gives the protein CASSQPTKGSTDTQYF.

This chain links TRBV7-2 with TRBJ2-1; either TRBD1 or TRBD2 may supply D (6 bases each). CDR1 is SGHTA, CDR2 FQGNSA, per germline. V lost 5 bases and J lost 2, with 13 bases in between. This CDR3 has 15 residues. The DNA for the CDR3 is TGTGCCAGCAGCCCGCTGGGGGGCGCCTACAATGAGCAGTTCTTC. It translates to CASSPLGGAYNEQFF. The complete variable domain, with remaining parts taken from reference TRBV7-2 and TRBJ2-1, reads GAGVSQSPSNKVTEKGKDVELRCDPISGHTALYWYRQSLGQGLEFLIYFQGNSAPDKSGLPSDRFSAERTGGSVSTLTIQRTQQEDSAVYLCASSPLGGAYNEQFFGPGTRLTVL.

CDR3 in amino acids: CASSTRTGVAGNTIYF. DNA of the CDR3: TGTGCCAGCAGTACTCGGACAGGGGTGGCTGGAAACACCATATATTTT. The chain combines TRBV28 with TRBJ1-3; TRBD1 matches 9 bases. V gave up 5 bases and J gave up 2 bases; unmatched junction bases: 7. Germline V lookup: CDR1 MDHEN, CDR2 SYDVKM. The CDR3 spans 16 residues.

The V call is TRBV5-1, the J call TRBJ2-7; weak D call: TRBD2 (5 bases). The CDR3 extends over 12 amino acids. Trimming left V 4 bases short and J 2 bases short, with 7 bases between. In germline, CDR1 is SGHRS, CDR2 YFSETQ. The CDR3 nucleotides are TGCGCCAGCAGCCCCGGGACCTACGAGCAGTACTTC. Amino acid sequence: CASSPGTYEQYF.

The CDR3 nucleotides are TGTGCCAGCTCACCCACCTTACAGATCATGAACACTGAAGCTTTCTTT. Its translation: CASSPTLQIMNTEAFF. The V call is TRBV18, the J call TRBJ1-1, with D unresolved. V lost 3 bases and J lost 0, with 14 bases in between. Germline assignment: CDR1 KGHSH and CDR2 LQKENI. The CDR3 runs 16 residues.

This sequence joins TRBV5-1 and TRBJ1-2; the match to TRBD1 covers 8 bases. This CDR3 has 11 residues. Germline V gives CDR1 SGHRS, CDR2 YFSETQ. Germline trimming cut 8 bases from V and 4 bases from J; bases unmatched to any gene: 1. This CDR3 reads CASGQGYGYTF. The DNA of the CDR3 is TGCGCCAGTGGACAGGGCTATGGCTACACCTTC.

This chain connects TRBV28 to TRBJ2-7, with D perhaps assigned TRBD1 or TRBD2 (5 bases each). Trimming removed 5 bases at V and 0 bases at J, with 17 bases between. The CDR3 length is 16 residues. Germline V gene sequence: CDR1 MDHEN, CDR2 SYDVKM. This CDR3 is CASSRFGTANSYEQYF. The CDR3 bases are TGTGCCAGCAGTCGCTTCGGGACGGCAAACTCCTACGAGCAGTACTTC.

The chain recombines TRBV21-1 with TRBJ2-4; TRBD1 is the table's D call and was not checked against the DNA. TRBV21-1 is a pseudogene. The length of the CDR3 is 17 residues. The CDR3, as DNA: TGTGCCAGCAGCAAAGCCCTTTACAGGGATGCCAAAAACATTCAGTACTTC. Its translation is CASSKALYRDAKNIQYF.

The V gene is TRBV9, the J gene TRBJ2-2, with TRBD2 matching 11 bases. This CDR3 is 16 amino acids long. The germline CDR1 and CDR2 sequences are SGDLS and YYNGEE. V trimming: 6 bases; J trimming: 2 bases; junction bases outside the gene matches: 6. In DNA, the CDR3 is TGTGCCAGCACCCTACTAGCGGGGGACAACACCGGGGAGCTGTTTTTT. The encoded protein is CASTLLAGDNTGELFF.

V is TRBV28 and J is TRBJ2-1; 7 nucleotides agree with TRBD1. J lost 3 bases, V lost 8 bases, and 4 bases had no gene match. Germline V gene sequence: CDR1 MDHEN, CDR2 SYDVKM. This CDR3 has 13 amino acids. The CDR3 loop reads CASVGGIYNEQFF. The CDR3 DNA sequence: TGTGCCAGCGTAGGGGGCATCTACAATGAGCAGTTCTTC. Complete variable domain (other parts from reference TRBV28 and TRBJ2-1): DVKVTQSSRYLVKRTGEKVFLECVQDMDHENMFWYRQDPGLGLRLIYFSYDVKMKEKGDIPEGYSVSREKKERFSLILESASTNQTSMYLCASVGGIYNEQFFGPGTRLTVL.

The chain couples TRBV7-8 to TRBJ1-1; TRBD1 might be the D (5 bases). The V end was cut by 5 bases, the J end by 6 bases, with 16 bases between. This CDR3 spans 14 amino acids. Germline V lookup: CDR1 SGHVS, CDR2 FQNEAQ. The CDR3 nucleotides read TGTGCCAGCAGCCCCCACCTCAGGGACGCTGAAGCTTTCTTT. Translated: CASSPHLRDAEAFF.

By its share, this clone is medium-sized. The chain has TRBV3-1 (or the pseudogene TRBV3-2) and TRBJ2-7, with unresolved D. The CDR3 extends over 14 amino acids. Trimming took off 2 bases at V and 6 bases at J, with 14 bases between the two ends. Germline V gene lookup returns CDR1 LGHDT and CDR2 YNNKEL (reference sequence). CDR3 DNA: TGTGCCAGCAGCCAATCGCAGGTGGGTGGCGAGCAGTACTTC. Its protein product is CASSQSQVGGEQYF.

The J gene is TRBJ2-7, the V gene TRBV6-5, with 11 nucleotides matching TRBD1. This CDR3 is 15 amino acids long. With 5 bases clipped from V and 4 bases from J, the junction kept 7 bases outside the gene matches. Germline lookup yields CDR1 MNHEY and CDR2 SVGAGI. In DNA form, the CDR3 reads TGTGCCAGCAGTCAAACCGGGACAGGGGGGTACGAGCAGTACTTC. It encodes CASSQTGTGGYEQYF.

This sequence joins TRBV5-1 and TRBJ2-3; 9 bases align to TRBD1. V dropped 4 bases and J dropped 4; count of bases not matched to a gene: 4. CDR1 and CDR2 from the germline V gene are SGHRS and YFSETQ. There are 14 residues in the CDR3. CDR3 nucleotide sequence: TGCGCCAGCAGCCTCACAGGGGGCGCAGATACGCAGTATTTT. This sequence encodes CASSLTGGADTQYF.

V gene TRBV14 combines with J gene TRBJ2-4, with D possibly being TRBD1 (5 bases). The germline V and J ends were trimmed by 3 bases and 1 base, with 16 bases remaining between them. Germline loops: CDR1 SGHDN, CDR2 FVKESK. This CDR3 contains 17 residues. Here the CDR3 reads CASSHPLGPTAKNIQYF. The CDR3 DNA reads TGTGCCAGCAGCCATCCCCTGGGGCCTACGGCCAAAAACATTCAGTACTTC. The variable domain in full, completed from reference TRBV14 and TRBJ2-4, reads EAGVTQFPSHSVIEKGQTVTLRCDPISGHDNLYWYRRVMGKEIKFLLHFVKESKQDESGMPNNRFLAERTGGTYSTLKVQPAELEDSGVYFCASSHPLGPTAKNIQYFGAGTRLSVL.

The DNA of the CDR3 is TGTGCCAGCAGTGCCGCCACTAGCGGAGATACGCAGTATTTT. Its protein product is CASSAATSGDTQYF. The chain couples TRBV2 to TRBJ2-3, with TRBD2 identical over 8 bases. The V gene end was trimmed by 4 bases and the J gene end by 5 bases; junction bases not matched to a gene: 5. The CDR3 has 14 residues. Germline V CDR1 and CDR2: SNHLY, FYNNEI. Together with reference TRBV2 and TRBJ2-3, the CDR3 gives the full variable domain: EPEVTQTPSHQVTQMGQEVILRCVPISNHLYFYWYRQILGQKVEFLVSFYNNEISEKSEIFDDQFSVERPDGSNFTLKIRSTKLEDSAMYFCASSAATSGDTQYFGPGTRLTVL.

The gene calls are TRBV18 and TRBJ1-1, with D unclear. Trimming took off 2 bases at V and 0 bases at J, with 10 bases between the two ends. Germline V gives CDR1 KGHSH, CDR2 LQKENI. The CDR3 extends over 15 amino acids. CDR3 amino acids: CASSPINQLNTEAFF. CDR3 sequence (DNA): TGTGCCAGCTCACCAATCAATCAGTTGAACACTGAAGCTTTCTTT.

The rearrangement links TRBV5-1 to TRBJ2-3; D call uncertain. Germline V CDR1 and CDR2: SGHRS, YFSETQ. Trimming took 4 bases from V and 3 from J, leaving 3 bases between them. The CDR3 has 11 amino acids. CDR3 in amino acids: CASSRTDTQYF. For the CDR3, the DNA is TGCGCCAGCAGCCGGACAGATACGCAGTATTTT. The full variable domain, rest sourced from reference TRBV5-1 and TRBJ2-3, is KAGVTQTPRYLIKTRGQQVTLSCSPISGHRSVSWYQQTPGQGLQFLFEYFSETQRNKGNFPGRFSGRQFSNSRSEMNVSTLELGDSALYLCASSRTDTQYFGPGTRLTVL.

This clone has just one count. CDR3 nucleotide sequence: TGTGCCAGCAGCTTAAATACGGGGGGGCCTAACACCGGGGAGCTGTTTTTT. Protein product: CASSLNTGGPNTGELFF. This sequence joins TRBV7-6 and TRBJ2-2; 8 bases agree with TRBD2. Trimming removed 2 bases from V and 2 bases from J; junction bases left unmatched: 7. This CDR3 has 17 amino acids. Germline V gene lookup returns CDR1 SGHVS and CDR2 FNYEAQ.

The rearrangement uses TRBV27 and TRBJ1-1; D not certain. CDR1 and CDR2 (germline): MNHEY, SMNVEV (reference sequence). V lost 4 bases to trimming and J lost 1 base, with 10 bases between them. The CDR3 contains 14 residues. This chain's CDR3 is CASSSFRGNTEAFF. CDR3 bases: TGTGCCAGCAGTTCTTTCCGTGGGAACACTGAAGCTTTCTTT.